The 30 T cell receptor beta chains presented below share a single source sample, sequenced in a study. TCRdb analysed the 5' RACE reads with MiXCR anew, one entry per CDR3 protein. The sample contains approximately 23,000 distinct CDR3 sequences, 30% of which appear only once. Sequencing input: tumor-infiltrating naive CD4+ T cells sorted from the breast tumor. The sample's subset: naive CD4+ T cells, CD4+CD45RA+CD25-. Receptors were obtained from a female donor with breast cancer.

The genes are TRBV7-9 and TRBJ1-1; D ambiguous. Trimming left V 5 bases short and J 8 bases short, with 9 bases between. This CDR3 comprises 11 residues. The germline V gene has CDR1 SEHNR and CDR2 FQNEAQ (reference sequence). The CDR3 nucleotides read TGTGCCAGCAGCGAAGGAAGGGAAGCTTTCTTT. Its protein is CASSEGREAFF. Using reference TRBV7-9 and TRBJ1-1 for the parts outside the CDR3, the full variable domain is DTGVSQNPRHKITKRGQNVTFRCDPISEHNRLYWYRQTLGQGPEFLTYFQNEAQLEKSRLLSDRFSAERPKGSFSTLEIQRTEQGDSAMYLCASSEGREAFFGQGTRLTVV.

This clonotype was recorded many times. This chain connects TRBV12-3 or TRBV12-4 to TRBJ1-6; the match to TRBD1 covers 11 bases. Trimming took 2 bases from V and 8 from J; bases not matched to a gene: 8. The CDR3 length is 17 residues. CDR3 sequence reads: CASSLTALGQGDSPLHF. Here the CDR3 DNA reads TGTGCCAGCAGTTTAACCGCCCTGGGACAGGGGGATTCACCCCTCCACTTT.

Remarks on this clonotype: Likely a read error: the CDR3 ends without its conserved phenylalanine or tryptophan. The chain combines TRBV7-9 with TRBJ1-2; perhaps TRBD1 as D (5 bases). Germline V gene sequence: CDR1 SEHNR, CDR2 FQNEAQ (reference sequence). V lost 5 bases and J 1 base, leaving 11 bases between the germline ends. CDR3 length equals 14 residues. CDR3 sequence reads: CASSRGTGNYGYTL. The CDR3 bases are TGTGCCAGCAGCCGAGGGACGGGTAACTATGGCTACACCCTC.

This clonotype has at least ten counts. The chain joins TRBV3-1 to TRBJ2-7; 8 nucleotides line up with TRBD1. Per the germline V gene, CDR1 is LGHDT and CDR2 is YNNKEL (reference sequence). Unmatched junction bases numbered 2, after V lost 1 base and J lost 3 bases. This CDR3 spans 14 amino acids. This chain's CDR3 is CASSQGTGGYEQYF. CDR3 coding DNA: TGTGCCAGCAGCCAAGGAACAGGGGGCTACGAGCAGTACTTC.

The sample holds a few counts of this clonotype. V and J are TRBV3-1 and TRBJ2-1; D gene unclear. CDR3 size: 12 residues. The germline gives CDR1 LGHDT, CDR2 YNNKEL (reference sequence). The V end was cut by 1 base, the J end by 7 bases, with 5 bases between. The CDR3 spells CASSQVGNEQFF. CDR3 sequence (DNA): TGTGCCAGCAGCCAAGTGGGTAATGAGCAGTTCTTC.

This clonotype is classed as medium-sized. The chain employs TRBV7-9 and TRBJ2-7; TRBD2 agrees at 12 bases. The junction had 0 bases not matched to a gene; V was cut back by 0 bases and J by 0 bases. The germline CDR1 and CDR2 sequences are SEHNR and FQNEAQ (reference sequence). The CDR3 runs 16 residues. The CDR3 sequence: CASSLATSGSSYEQYF. CDR3 nucleotides: TGTGCCAGCAGCTTAGCGACTAGCGGGAGCTCCTACGAGCAGTACTTC.

A few counts support this clonotype. V gene TRBV12-3 or TRBV12-4 combines with J gene TRBJ1-2; D not certain. CDR3 length: 12 amino acids. Trimming left V 10 bases short and J 4 bases short, with 13 bases between. The CDR3 sequence is CAIATEGYGYTF. For the CDR3, the DNA is TGTGCCATCGCAACCGAAGGCTATGGCTACACCTTC.

Details on this clonotype: A read error may be the cause here, since a much bigger clone is one base away. The chain is built from TRBV20-1 and TRBJ1-5; the D gene is possibly TRBD1 (5 bases). This CDR3 contains 15 residues. The ends were cut back, 6 bases at V and 7 bases at J, with 22 bases in the middle. Germline V CDR1 and CDR2: DFQATT, SNEGSKA (reference sequence). CDR3 DNA: TGCAGTGCCTCCAGACGGGGGATTACACACCAGCCCCAGCATTTT. This sequence encodes CSASRRGITHQPQHF.

V and J are TRBV29-1 and TRBJ2-3; the match to TRBD2 covers 11 bases. This CDR3 region has 14 residues. The germline gives CDR1 SQVTM, CDR2 ANQGSEA. The V and J ends lost 7 bases and 5 bases, in that order; junction bases with no gene match: 8. This chain's CDR3 is CSANSGRGLDTQYF. CDR3 DNA sequence: TGCAGCGCCAATAGCGGGAGGGGACTAGATACGCAGTATTTT.

The rearrangement joins TRBV6-6 to TRBJ2-7; either TRBD1 or TRBD2 may supply D (5 bases each). V dropped 4 bases and J dropped 3 bases, with 13 bases sitting between them. CDR3 length: 14 residues. Germline CDR1 and CDR2: MNHNY and SVGAGI (reference sequence). The CDR3 region is CASSLPGRDYEQYF. The CDR3 DNA sequence: TGTGCCAGCAGTTTACCGGGACGGGACTACGAGCAGTACTTC.

Judged by abundance, this clonotype is medium-sized (0.01 to 0.1%). The rearrangement uses TRBV11-2 and TRBJ2-1; no clear D. The CDR3 covers 12 residues. V was pared by 1 base and J by 6 bases, with 4 bases between. Germline assignment: CDR1 SGHAT and CDR2 FQNNGV. The CDR3 sequence: CASSLGSNEQFF. The CDR3 DNA reads TGTGCCAGCAGCTTAGGTTCCAATGAGCAGTTCTTC.

This clonotype has ten or more counts. This chain links TRBV20-1 with TRBJ1-2, with D possibly being TRBD1 (5 bases). The CDR3 spans 13 residues. Germline values: CDR1 DFQATT, CDR2 SNEGSKA (reference sequence). V lost 6 bases to trimming and J lost 8 bases, with 19 bases between them. The CDR3 is CSAKGRAVEGYTF. In DNA form, the CDR3 reads TGCAGTGCAAAGGGACGGGCCGTCGAGGGCTACACCTTC.

This clonotype has just one count. The rearrangement links TRBV3-1 to TRBJ2-1; D unclear. The CDR3 has 15 amino acids. Germline values: CDR1 LGHDT, CDR2 YNNKEL (reference sequence). V lost 1 base and J lost 5, with 12 bases in between. CDR3 sequence (DNA): TGTGCCAGCAGCCAAGGGTGGTTGGGCCACAATGAGCAGTTCTTC. It translates to CASSQGWLGHNEQFF.

This sequence joins TRBV19 and TRBJ2-1; TRBD2 aligns across 7 bases. The CDR3 consists of 14 residues. Germline V lookup: CDR1 LNHDA, CDR2 SQIVND (reference sequence). V was pared by 7 bases and J by 6 bases, with 9 bases of the junction left unmatched. The CDR3 DNA sequence: TGTGCCAGTACCCCAAGCGGGGCACTCAATGAGCAGTTCTTC. This sequence encodes CASTPSGALNEQFF.

By frequency in the sample, this clonotype is medium-sized. The J gene is TRBJ1-5, the V gene TRBV20-1; perhaps TRBD1 as D (6 bases). V was pared by 1 base and J by 0 bases, with 10 bases between. There are 15 residues in the CDR3. In germline, CDR1 is DFQATT, CDR2 SNEGSKA (reference sequence). CDR3 bases: TGCAGTGCTAGAGTTGCCAGGGGTAGCAATCAGCCCCAGCATTTT. Its protein is CSARVARGSNQPQHF.

This chain uses TRBV29-1 with TRBJ2-7, with D unclear. Germline assignment: CDR1 SQVTM and CDR2 ANQGSEA. The CDR3 sequence is 15 residues long. The germline V and J ends were trimmed by 0 bases and 3 bases, with 15 bases remaining between them. The CDR3 nucleotides are TGCAGCGTTGAAGATCGAAAAGCAGCATACTACGAGCAGTACTTC. This encodes CSVEDRKAAYYEQYF.

This clonotype was seen ten or more times. V and J are TRBV20-1 and TRBJ2-1; 7 nucleotides agree with TRBD1. The germline gives CDR1 DFQATT, CDR2 SNEGSKA (reference sequence). CDR3 length: 14 amino acids. Losses at the gene ends were 3 bases for V and 4 bases for J; bases not matched to a gene: 6. The DNA of the CDR3 is TGCAGTGCTAGCCTCGGGACAGCGTACAATGAGCAGTTCTTC. Its translation: CSASLGTAYNEQFF.

As regards this clonotype: Given a much more abundant clone one base away, this may be a read error. The chain has TRBV3-1 and TRBJ2-7, with 7 nucleotides matching TRBD1. Germline-derived CDR1 and CDR2 are LGHDT and YNNKEL (reference sequence). CDR3 length: 16 amino acids. CDR3 in amino acids: CASSGRTGSSSYGQYF. CDR3 coding DNA: TGTGCCAGCAGCGGTCGGACAGGATCTTCTTCCTACGGGCAGTACTTC.

As concerns this clonotype: This may be a read error, as it is one base from a much larger clone. This chain links TRBV9 with TRBJ2-1; the D is unclear. This CDR3 is 13 amino acids long. V gave up 6 bases and J gave up 5 bases, with 12 bases separating them. The germline CDR1 and CDR2 sequences are SGDLS and YYNGEE. The CDR3 is CASTPGRHNEQFF. For the CDR3, the DNA is TGTGCCAGCACCCCGGGTCGTCACAATGAGCAGTTCTTC.

Here the CDR3 reads CATSRFHSQGHEQYF. In DNA form, the CDR3 reads TGTGCCACCAGCCGATTCCATTCACAGGGCCACGAGCAGTACTTC. The genes are TRBV15 and TRBJ2-7, with D possibly TRBD1 on 6 matching bases. CDR1 LNHNV and CDR2 YYDKDF come from the germline V gene (reference sequence). This CDR3 is 15 amino acids long. V lost 5 bases to trimming and J lost 5 bases, with 19 bases between them.

With respect to this clonotype: This could be a read error, since a much larger clone is one nucleotide away. The rearrangement links TRBV29-1 to TRBJ1-2; D uncertain. Germline CDR1 and CDR2: SQVTM and ANQGSEA. The CDR3 covers 14 residues. V lost 1 base and J lost 4, with 13 bases in between. CDR3 amino acids: CSVEGSRSTYGYTF. In DNA, the CDR3 is TGCAGCGTTGAAGGGTCCAGGAGTACCTATGGCTACACCTTC. The full variable domain, its missing parts supplied by reference TRBV29-1 and TRBJ1-2, is SAVISQKPSRDICQRGTSLTIQCQVDSQVTMMFWYRQQPGQSLTLIATANQGSEATYESGFVIDKFPISRPNLTFSTLTVSNMSPEDSSIYLCSVEGSRSTYGYTFGSGTRLTVV.

This clonotype occurred many times. This chain joins TRBV6-7 and TRBJ2-1; 9 bases align to TRBD1. TRBV6-7 carries the ORF label, with uncertain function. V trimming: 10 bases; J trimming: 10 bases; junction bases outside the gene matches: 5. The CDR3 spans 11 residues. The CDR3 loop is CAIQGAGEQFF. CDR3 DNA: TGTGCCATACAGGGGGCTGGCGAGCAGTTCTTC.

Regarding this clonotype: A much larger clone differs by one base, so this may be a read error. The chain combines TRBV12-3 or TRBV12-4 with TRBJ1-1; D might be TRBD1 (5 bases). The CDR3 sequence is 17 residues long. Trimming shortened V by 3 bases and J by 6 bases, and 23 bases separated the two germline ends. CDR3 coding DNA: TGTGCCAGCAGTTTGGTCCCGACAGTGGGGGAATACGCTGAAGCTTTCTTT. Translation: CASSLVPTVGEYAEAFF.

Ten or more counts support this clonotype. The chain couples TRBV6-5 to TRBJ1-6, with D maybe TRBD1 (6 bases). This CDR3 has 14 amino acids. The germline gives CDR1 MNHEY, CDR2 SVGAGI. Trimming removed 2 bases at V and 4 bases at J, with 6 bases between. Here the CDR3 DNA reads TGTGCCAGCAGTTACGGACAGTATAATTCACCCCTCCACTTT. Translating gives CASSYGQYNSPLHF.

Many counts were recorded for this clonotype. The V and J genes are TRBV20-1 and TRBJ2-1; the match to TRBD1 covers 8 bases. Germline values: CDR1 DFQATT, CDR2 SNEGSKA (reference sequence). The CDR3 consists of 13 residues. With 5 bases clipped from V and 6 bases from J, the junction kept 6 bases outside the gene matches. DNA for the CDR3: TGCAGTGCTGAACGAGACAGGGGCAATGAGCAGTTCTTC. It specifies CSAERDRGNEQFF.

This clonotype was seen a handful of times. This rearrangement joins TRBV6-5 to TRBJ2-2; D may be TRBD1 (5 bases). The CDR3 length is 14 residues. V was clipped by 8 bases and J by 5 bases, with 15 bases between them. Germline loops: CDR1 MNHEY, CDR2 SVGAGI. CDR3 DNA sequence: TGTGCCAGCCGGTGGAGCAGGGCGACCGGGGAGCTGTTTTTT. Translated: CASRWSRATGELFF.

A remark on this clonotype: Without the conserved terminal phenylalanine or tryptophan, this CDR3 likely stems from a read error. The CDR3 region is CSARRALAGDEQYS. CDR3 DNA: TGCAGTGCTAGGAGGGCACTAGCGGGAGATGAGCAGTACTCC. The chain uses TRBV20-1 and TRBJ2-7; 11 positions match TRBD2. Trimming at V came to 3 bases and at J to 7 bases, leaving 8 bases not matched to a gene. CDR1 DFQATT and CDR2 SNEGSKA come from the germline V gene (reference sequence). The CDR3 covers 14 residues.

V and J are TRBV20-1 and TRBJ2-1; 8 bases map to TRBD2. V shed 2 bases and J 7 bases; nucleotides not matched to a gene: 10. The CDR3 covers 15 residues. From germline, CDR1 is DFQATT and CDR2 SNEGSKA (reference sequence). In nucleotides, the CDR3 is TGCAGTGCTAGACCGTTCGCGGGAGGAGGGAATGAGCAGTTCTTC. Its protein is CSARPFAGGGNEQFF.

This clonotype was recorded many times. The chain couples TRBV12-3 or TRBV12-4 to TRBJ2-1; D ambiguous. Trimming removed 4 bases at V and 8 bases at J, with 9 bases between. The length of the CDR3 is 12 residues. The CDR3 sequence is CASSSKWDEQFF. The DNA of the CDR3 is TGTGCCAGCAGTTCAAAGTGGGATGAGCAGTTCTTC.

This clonotype has at least ten counts. J is TRBJ2-3 and V is TRBV20-1; D call uncertain. Germline CDR1 is DFQATT and CDR2 is SNEGSKA (reference sequence). The length of the CDR3 is 11 residues. V was cut by 3 bases and J by 6 bases, with 7 bases left in between. This chain's CDR3 is CSARNWDTQYF. The CDR3 coding sequence is TGCAGTGCTAGGAATTGGGATACGCAGTATTTT.